The 27 T cell receptor beta chains below all came from one sample that was sequenced in a study of OX40 agonist ivuxolimab in advanced cancers. Sequencing used immunoSEQ multiplex PCR; TCRdb keeps in-frame clones, though not all of them. This table has fewer than 60,000 clones, around 85% appearing once. The starting material was CD4+ or CD8+ T cells sorted from blood, obtained in a trial of the OX40 agonist ivuxolimab. The receptor set was obtained from an adult with an advanced solid tumor such as melanoma, head and neck, liver or kidney cancer.

This chain uses TRBV30 with TRBJ2-5; maybe TRBD1 (5 bases). The J call is doubtful: the DNA matches TRBJ2-7 better. The CDR3 spans 13 residues. The germline V gene has CDR1 GTSNPN and CDR2 SVGIG (reference sequence). This CDR3 reads CAWRGRPAYEQYF. The DNA of the CDR3 is TGTGCCTGGAGGGGGCGGCCGGCCTACGAGCAGTACTTC.

The chain joins TRBV2 to TRBJ2-6; the D is unclear. The CDR3 totals 14 residues. The V end was cut by 6 bases, the J end by 0 bases, with 6 bases between. Germline-derived CDR1 and CDR2 are SNHLY and FYNNEI. Here the CDR3 DNA reads TGTGCCAGCAGCTGGAGCTCTGGGGCCAACGTCCTGACTTTC. Translation gives CASSWSSGANVLTF.

The J gene is TRBJ2-7, the V gene TRBV5-1, with D possibly being TRBD1 or TRBD2 (5 bases each). The CDR3 is made up of 13 amino acids. V was trimmed by 2 bases and J by 2 bases, leaving 8 bases between them. The V gene's germline CDR1 is SGHRS and CDR2 YFSETQ. CDR3 region: CASSFGDAYEQYF. CDR3 DNA sequence: TGCGCCAGCAGCTTCGGGGACGCCTACGAGCAGTACTTC.

The chain joins TRBV27 to TRBJ2-2, with 8 positions matching TRBD1. The CDR3 contains 15 residues. V dropped 6 bases and J dropped 0; count of bases not matched to a gene: 3. The germline CDR1 and CDR2 sequences are MNHEY and SMNVEV (reference sequence). The CDR3 bases are TGTGCCAGCAGGGCAGGGGGCGCGAACACCGGGGAGCTGTTTTTT. It encodes CASRAGGANTGELFF.

The genes are TRBV27 and TRBJ1-6; 7 bases align to TRBD1. J lost 14 bases, V lost 4 bases, and 11 bases had no gene match. CDR3 length: 14 residues. From germline, CDR1 is MNHEY and CDR2 SMNVEV (reference sequence). CDR3 in amino acids: CASSSTGVSFTLHF. The CDR3 bases are TGTGCCAGCAGTTCTACAGGGGTCTCCTTCACCCTCCACTTT.

The J gene is TRBJ2-1, the V gene TRBV6-5, with D maybe TRBD1 (5 bases). V was cut by 5 bases and J by 5 bases, with 10 bases left in between. The CDR3 totals 13 residues. From germline, CDR1 is MNHEY and CDR2 SVGAGI. CDR3 sequence: CASSLGRDNEQFF. As DNA, the CDR3 is TGTGCCAGCAGTCTAGGCAGGGACAATGAGCAGTTCTTC.

This clone was detected only once. V gene TRBV6-5 combines with J gene TRBJ1-1; the D is unclear. The CDR3 runs 13 residues. V lost 2 bases and J lost 1, with 5 bases in between. Per the germline V gene, CDR1 is MNHEY and CDR2 is SVGAGI. This CDR3 reads CASSYSRNTEAFF. The DNA of the CDR3 is TGTGCCAGCAGTTACAGCCGGAACACTGAAGCTTTCTTT.

V is TRBV4-1 and J is TRBJ2-7; D not resolved. Germline CDR1 MGHRA, CDR2 YSYEKL. The V end was cut by 0 bases, the J end by 2 bases, with 11 bases between. The CDR3 length is 15 residues. CDR3 coding DNA: TGCGCCAGCAGCCAAGATCCGACACTAACCTACGAGCAGTACTTC. Residues: CASSQDPTLTYEQYF.

This clone is a singleton in its sample. V usage is TRBV4-2 and J usage is TRBJ1-3; 7 positions match TRBD1. The CDR3 has 17 amino acids. After removal of 4 bases from V and 4 bases from J, the junction contained 13 bases not matched to a gene. Germline V gene data show CDR1 as LGHNA and CDR2 as YNFKEQ. The CDR3 loop is CASSPGTATSLGNTIYF. CDR3 DNA: TGTGCCAGCAGCCCCGGGACAGCTACATCTCTGGGAAACACCATATATTTT.

The rearrangement joins TRBV6-6 to TRBJ1-5, with D perhaps TRBD1 (5 bases). CDR3 length: 13 residues. From germline, CDR1 is MNHNY and CDR2 SVGAGI (reference sequence). V shed 7 bases and J shed 3 bases, with 10 bases lying between them. CDR3 nucleotide sequence: TGTGCCAGCAACGGACAAAACAATCAGCCCCAGCATTTT. Translation gives CASNGQNNQPQHF.

The chain employs TRBV6-5 and TRBJ2-7; the D is unclear. CDR3 size: 11 residues. The V and J ends lost 6 bases and 4 bases respectively, with 7 bases between them. Germline CDR1 and CDR2: MNHEY and SVGAGI. The CDR3, as DNA: TGTGCCAGCAGCTTTCTATACGAGCAGTACTTC. Protein: CASSFLYEQYF.

This rearrangement joins TRBV18 to TRBJ1-1, with D possibly matching TRBD1 (5 bases). This CDR3 has 18 residues. Germline loops: CDR1 KGHSH, CDR2 LQKENI. The ends were cut back, 5 bases at V and 0 bases at J, with 22 bases in the middle. CDR3 coding DNA: TGTGCCAGCTCAAAACGGGAGGGGAAGGCCTTGGTGAACACTGAAGCTTTCTTT. Protein sequence: CASSKREGKALVNTEAFF.

The chain joins TRBV27 to TRBJ2-2; perhaps TRBD2 as D (7 bases). Germline assignment: CDR1 MNHEY and CDR2 SMNVEV (reference sequence). V lost 0 bases and J lost 8, with 13 bases in between. CDR3 length: 15 residues. Written as DNA, the CDR3 is TGTGCCAGCAGTTTATCGGGCAGGGGAGGGGGGGAGCTGTTTTTT. Its translation is CASSLSGRGGGELFF.

The DNA of the CDR3 is TGTGCCAGCAGCCAAGAAGGCGCGGGAGTGAACACCGGGGAGCTGTTTTTT. It codes for CASSQEGAGVNTGELFF. This chain links TRBV14 with TRBJ2-2, with 7 bases lining up with TRBD2. V lost 0 bases to trimming and J lost 1 base; unmatched junction nucleotides: 5. The CDR3 has 17 amino acids. Germline CDR1 SGHDN, CDR2 FVKESK.

In its sample, this clone was seen once. This chain links TRBV19 with TRBJ2-2, with D tentatively TRBD1 (5 bases). Trimming stripped 2 bases from V and 6 bases from J, with 10 bases between. Germline-derived CDR1 and CDR2 are LNHDA and SQIVND (reference sequence). CDR3 length: 14 residues. The CDR3 coding sequence is TGTGCCAGTAGTATACAGGGTCCGTCCGGGGAGCTGTTTTTT. Translated: CASSIQGPSGELFF.

The V gene is TRBV7-9, the J gene TRBJ2-6, with D perhaps being TRBD1 or TRBD2 (5 bases each). There are 16 residues in the CDR3. Trimming took 5 bases from V and 3 from J, leaving 14 bases between them. Germline V CDR1 and CDR2: SEHNR, FQNEAQ (reference sequence). CDR3 in amino acids: CASSPPRGRGANVLTF. The DNA for the CDR3 is TGTGCCAGCAGCCCCCCGAGGGGACGTGGGGCCAACGTCCTGACTTTC. Filled out from reference TRBV7-9 and TRBJ2-6, the complete variable domain reads DTGVSQNPRHKITKRGQNVTFRCDPISEHNRLYWYRQTLGQGPEFLTYFQNEAQLEKSRLLSDRFSAERPKGSFSTLEIQRTEQGDSAMYLCASSPPRGRGANVLTFGAGSRLTVL.

The chain combines TRBV7-3 with TRBJ2-1, with 9 positions matching TRBD2. CDR1 is SGHTA and CDR2 is FQGTGA in the germline V gene. Trimming took 4 bases from V and 7 from J; bases not matched to a gene: 8. The CDR3 length is 15 residues. For the CDR3, the DNA is TGTGCCAGCAGCTCGATAGCGGGAGCTCGAAATGAGCAGTTCTTC. Protein product: CASSSIAGARNEQFF.

V usage is TRBV5-5 and J usage is TRBJ2-1; TRBD1 or TRBD2 may be the D gene (5 bases each). Trimming pared 4 bases from V and 7 bases from J, leaving 21 bases between. The CDR3 contains 16 residues. Germline CDR1 and CDR2: SGHKS and YYEKEE (reference sequence). The CDR3 region has the DNA TGTGCCAGCAGCCGTGAGTGGGGGAGTACGGGGAATGAGCAGTTCTTC. This codes for CASSREWGSTGNEQFF.

The V and J genes are TRBV2 and TRBJ1-4; D might be TRBD1 (5 bases). The CDR3 length is 14 residues. Deletions cut 9 bases from V and 6 bases from J, with 17 bases between. The germline gives CDR1 SNHLY, CDR2 FYNNEI. The CDR3 nucleotides are TGTGCCAGGGGGGGATACAGGAAGGATGAAAAACTGTTTTTT. It is translated as CARGGYRKDEKLFF.

The rearrangement links TRBV11-2 to TRBJ1-2, with 8 bases aligning to TRBD1. The germline gives CDR1 SGHAT, CDR2 FQNNGV. V shed 4 bases, J shed 5 bases, and the junction held 3 bases outside the gene matches. The CDR3 length is 13 residues. DNA for the CDR3: TGTGCCAGCAGCTCTGACAGGGGATATGGCTACACCTTC. Protein: CASSSDRGYGYTF. Based on the CDR3 plus reference TRBV11-2 and TRBJ1-2, the full variable domain is EAGVAQSPRYKIIEKRQSVAFWCNPISGHATLYWYQQILGQGPKLLIQFQNNGVVDDSQLPKDRFSAERLKGVDSTLKIQPAKLEDSAVYLCASSSDRGYGYTFGSGTRLTVV.

Regarding this clone: An end of the junction does not agree with germline; a read error may underlie this. The chain recombines TRBV7-7 with TRBJ2-1; 9 nucleotides line up with TRBD1. Germline assignment: CDR1 SSHAT and CDR2 FNYEAQ (reference sequence). The CDR3 has 15 amino acids. This CDR3 is CASSLAGTGLNEQFF. Written as DNA, the CDR3 is TGTGCTAGCAGCTTAGCAGGGACAGGGTTGAATGAGCAGTTCTTC. The full variable domain, in which reference TRBV7-7 and TRBJ2-1 provide the parts outside the CDR3, is GAGVSQSPRYKVTKRGQDVTLRCDPISSHATLYWYQQALGQGPEFLTYFNYEAQPDKSGLPSDRFSAERPEGSISTLTIQRTEQRDSAMYRCASSLAGTGLNEQFFGPGTRLTVL.

The gene calls are TRBV5-1 and TRBJ1-1, with D possibly matching TRBD1 (5 bases). Germline-derived CDR1 and CDR2 are SGHRS and YFSETQ. The CDR3 has 14 residues. Trimming removed 5 bases from V and 1 base from J, with 12 bases in between. The CDR3: CASSIDSGNTEAFF. CDR3 coding DNA: TGCGCCAGCAGTATTGACAGTGGGAACACTGAAGCTTTCTTT.

The V gene is TRBV7-8, the J gene TRBJ2-2; TRBD2 is a possible D gene (6 bases). Germline loops: CDR1 SGHVS, CDR2 FQNEAQ. The CDR3 contains 14 residues. The V end lost 5 bases, the J end lost 2 bases, and 9 bases lay between the germline ends. The CDR3 nucleotides read TGTGCCAGCAGCGGGACTCGTAACACCGGGGAGCTGTTTTTT. It specifies CASSGTRNTGELFF.

V gene TRBV5-1 combines with J gene TRBJ1-1, with D possibly being TRBD1 (5 bases). The CDR3 has 14 residues. The germline V gene has CDR1 SGHRS and CDR2 YFSETQ. Trimming cost V 2 bases and J 4 bases, with 12 bases left between them. CDR3: CASSFTGIGTEAFF. The DNA of the CDR3 is TGCGCCAGCAGCTTCACAGGAATCGGCACTGAAGCTTTCTTT.

CDR3 protein: CASRATGGADTQYF. CDR3 nucleotide sequence: TGTGCCAGCAGGGCGACAGGGGGCGCAGATACGCAGTATTTT. The chain combines TRBV6-6 with TRBJ2-3, with TRBD1 matching over 10 bases. Germline trimming cut 6 bases from V and 4 bases from J; bases unmatched to any gene: 4. Germline CDR1 reads MNHNY; CDR2 reads SVGAGI (reference sequence). This CDR3 spans 14 amino acids.

This chain uses TRBV28 with TRBJ2-1, with TRBD2 matching 9 bases. The trim removed 7 bases at V and 6 bases at J, leaving 1 base unmatched. The CDR3 is 12 amino acids. CDR1 MDHEN and CDR2 SYDVKM come from the germline V gene. The CDR3 reads CASKTSGNEQFF. In DNA form, the CDR3 reads TGTGCCAGCAAGACTAGCGGCAATGAGCAGTTCTTC.

J is TRBJ2-3 and V is TRBV9; 8 nucleotides agree with TRBD2. Trimming took 2 bases from V and 4 from J; bases not matched to a gene: 9. Germline-derived CDR1 and CDR2 are SGDLS and YYNGEE. CDR3 length: 16 residues. CDR3 DNA: TGTGCCAGCAGCGTTATCAGCGGGAGCCCCCCAGATACGCAGTATTTT. Translated: CASSVISGSPPDTQYF.